Below, 23 T cell receptor beta chains from the same sample are listed, as sequenced in a study of T cells in Graves' hyperthyroidism and ophthalmopathy. Researchers took RNA transcripts and amplified the TCR beta CDR3 regions from them. When the TCR CDR3 underwent first-round RT-PCR, the HTBI primer set was used. Via MiXCR, TCRdb re-called the multiplex PCR reads, giving one row per CDR3 protein. The sample lists approximately 740,000 distinct CDR3 sequences, 14% seen once, with 10% in the top ten. The source material was blood. These receptors all stem from a woman younger than 30 with Graves' hyperthyroidism.

Remarks on this clonotype: A single base separates this from a much larger clone, so it may be a read error. The rearrangement links TRBV6-2 or TRBV6-3 to TRBJ2-7; no clear D. Germline CDR1 and CDR2: MNHEY and SVGEGT. CDR3 length: 14 residues. Trimming removed 0 bases at V and 3 bases at J, with 9 bases between. The DNA for the CDR3 is TGTGCCAGCAGTTACTCAGGGCAGAACTACGAGCAGTACTTC. It translates to CASSYSGQNYEQYF.

This clonotype was seen more than once but under ten times. The chain is built from TRBV2 and TRBJ2-3; 15 nucleotides align to TRBD2. The germline CDR1 and CDR2 sequences are SNHLY and FYNNEI. The CDR3 has 15 residues. With 4 bases clipped from V and 8 bases from J, the junction kept 4 bases outside the gene matches. CDR3 residues: CASSGMGLAGGTQYF. The DNA for the CDR3 is TGTGCCAGCAGTGGAATGGGACTAGCGGGAGGTACGCAGTATTTT.

This clonotype was observed many times. This rearrangement joins TRBV11-2 to TRBJ1-5; TRBD1 might be the D (5 bases). Germline CDR1 SGHAT, CDR2 FQNNGV. This CDR3 has 13 residues. Between the trimmed V and J ends, which lost 5 bases and 7 bases, there was a span of 12 bases. CDR3 residues: CASSVAQGQPQHF. CDR3 coding DNA: TGTGCCAGCAGCGTAGCCCAGGGCCAGCCCCAGCATTTT.

The rearrangement uses TRBV2 and TRBJ2-2; 8 bases map to TRBD2. Looked up from germline, CDR1 is SNHLY and CDR2 is FYNNEI. The CDR3 runs to 16 residues. Trimming took 3 bases from V and 0 from J; bases not matched to a gene: 3. This CDR3 is CASSDGGAANTGELFF. The CDR3 bases are TGTGCCAGCAGTGACGGGGGGGCCGCGAACACCGGGGAGCTGTTTTTT. Combining the CDR3 with reference TRBV2 and TRBJ2-2 gives the whole variable domain EPEVTQTPSHQVTQMGQEVILRCVPISNHLYFYWYRQILGQKVEFLVSFYNNEISEKSEIFDDQFSVERPDGSNFTLKIRSTKLEDSAMYFCASSDGGAANTGELFFGEGSRLTVL.

This clonotype occurred many times. The chain is built from TRBV27 and TRBJ2-5, with D tentatively TRBD1 (6 bases). Trimming removed 5 bases from V and 7 bases from J, with 20 bases in between. Germline V gives CDR1 MNHEY, CDR2 SMNVEV (reference sequence). The CDR3 is 15 amino acids. For the CDR3, the DNA is TGTGCCAGCAGTAGAACACAGGGCCCGCCTGGGACCCAGTACTTC. Protein sequence: CASSRTQGPPGTQYF.

The chain uses TRBV5-6 and TRBJ1-2; TRBD1 agrees at 7 bases. J was trimmed by 4 bases and V by 2 bases; bases with no gene match: 8. This CDR3 region has 15 residues. Looked up from germline, CDR1 is SGHDT and CDR2 is YYEEEE. The CDR3 DNA reads TGTGCCAGCAGCTTCGGCACAGGGGATTCCTATGGCTACACCTTC. Residues: CASSFGTGDSYGYTF.

Many counts were recorded for this clonotype. The J gene is TRBJ2-5, the V gene TRBV29-1, with D possibly TRBD1 on 5 matching bases. The CDR3 sequence is 12 residues long. CDR1 and CDR2 (germline): SQVTM, ANQGSEA. Between the trimmed V and J ends, which lost 4 bases and 1 base, there was a span of 7 bases. This CDR3 reads CSVVTGQETQYF. CDR3 bases: TGCAGCGTTGTAACAGGCCAAGAGACCCAGTACTTC.

The chain uses TRBV7-3 and TRBJ2-1, with 13 bases aligning to TRBD2. Germline lookup yields CDR1 SGHTA and CDR2 FQGTGA. Unmatched junction bases numbered 1, after V lost 1 base and J lost 7 bases. The CDR3 loop spans 15 amino acids. The CDR3, as DNA: TGTGCCAGCAGCTTAAGGGGACTAGCGGGGAATGAGCAGTTCTTC. It codes for CASSLRGLAGNEQFF.

This clonotype was recorded at least ten times. The chain carries TRBV2 and TRBJ1-1; D gene unclear. This CDR3 has 10 residues. Germline CDR1 reads SNHLY; CDR2 reads FYNNEI. With 8 bases removed from V and 7 bases from J, the gap between germline ends came to 8 bases. CDR3 nucleotide sequence: TGTGCCAGCGGTGGGCTTGAAGCTTTCTTT. Residues: CASGGLEAFF.

This rearrangement joins TRBV5-1 to TRBJ2-1; 10 bases are a match to TRBD2. This CDR3 is 21 amino acids long. The germline gives CDR1 SGHRS, CDR2 YFSETQ. J gave up 0 bases and V 4 bases, and 19 bases lay outside the gene matches. CDR3 DNA: TGCGCCAGCAGCCTAGTTCCTCAGGGGACCCTAGCGGGAGACTCCTACAATGAGCAGTTCTTC. As protein: CASSLVPQGTLAGDSYNEQFF. Combining the CDR3 with reference TRBV5-1 and TRBJ2-1 gives the whole variable domain KAGVTQTPRYLIKTRGQQVTLSCSPISGHRSVSWYQQTPGQGLQFLFEYFSETQRNKGNFPGRFSGRQFSNSRSEMNVSTLELGDSALYLCASSLVPQGTLAGDSYNEQFFGPGTRLTVL.

The table lists this clonotype with many counts. The chain is built from TRBV20-1 and TRBJ1-1; the D is unclear. V dropped 3 bases and J dropped 0 bases, with 14 bases sitting between them. Germline V gene data show CDR1 as DFQATT and CDR2 as SNEGSKA (reference sequence). CDR3 length: 15 amino acids. The CDR3 sequence: CSARPLGRMNTEAFF. In nucleotides, the CDR3 is TGCAGTGCTAGGCCCCTGGGCCGAATGAACACTGAAGCTTTCTTT.

The V and J genes are TRBV4-1 and TRBJ2-2; perhaps TRBD2 as D (5 bases). The V end was cut by 5 bases, the J end by 0 bases, with 13 bases between. The CDR3 totals 16 residues. Per the germline V gene, CDR1 is MGHRA and CDR2 is YSYEKL. The CDR3 nucleotides read TGCGCCAGCAGCTCATTCAGCGGACCGAACACCGGGGAGCTGTTTTTT. Translation: CASSSFSGPNTGELFF.

In its sample, this clonotype was seen many times. J is TRBJ2-2 and V is TRBV3-1, with 10 bases lining up with TRBD2. Germline CDR1 is LGHDT and CDR2 is YNNKEL (reference sequence). J gave up 1 base and V 4 bases, and 6 bases lay outside the gene matches. The CDR3 has 17 residues. CDR3 sequence (DNA): TGTGCCAGCAGCCTCGGACTAGCGGTTTTGAACACCGGGGAGCTGTTTTTT. As protein: CASSLGLAVLNTGELFF.

This clonotype has at least ten counts. The chain links TRBV6-5 to TRBJ2-5; either TRBD1 or TRBD2 may supply D (5 bases each). The CDR3 spans 14 residues. Trimming removed 4 bases at V and 3 bases at J, with 12 bases between. Germline CDR1 is MNHEY and CDR2 is SVGAGI. In DNA form, the CDR3 reads TGTGCCAGCAGTTGGGGTGGGGGAAAAGAGACCCAGTACTTC. Translation gives CASSWGGGKETQYF.

The chain links TRBV11-2 to TRBJ2-5; the match to TRBD2 covers 11 bases. V shed 5 bases, J shed 3 bases, and the junction held 11 bases outside the gene matches. Germline lookup yields CDR1 SGHAT and CDR2 FQNNGV. The CDR3 sequence is 17 residues long. Written as DNA, the CDR3 is TGTGCCAGCAGCGGGCCTTTCGGGACTAGCGGAGAAGAGACCCAGTACTTC. Its protein is CASSGPFGTSGEETQYF.

V usage is TRBV6-5 and J usage is TRBJ1-1, with 8 positions matching TRBD1. The CDR3 is 15 amino acids. Germline values: CDR1 MNHEY, CDR2 SVGAGI. The ends lost 2 bases at V and 4 bases at J; junction bases unmatched: 6. As DNA, the CDR3 is TGTGCCAGCAGTTACACTTACAGGGGGGGCACTGAAGCTTTCTTT. Translation gives CASSYTYRGGTEAFF.

This clonotype was seen a few times. CDR3 DNA sequence: TGTGCCAGCAGCTTGGGGGGGGCTAGTTCACCCCTCCACTTT. Translation gives CASSLGGASSPLHF. V usage is TRBV7-6 and J usage is TRBJ1-6; tentatively, D is TRBD1 (6 bases). CDR3 length equals 14 residues. Looked up from germline, CDR1 is SGHVS and CDR2 is FNYEAQ. V was shortened by 3 bases and J by 9 bases, with 12 bases between the two germline ends.

This clonotype has a count of ten or more. The V and J genes are TRBV28 and TRBJ2-4; 7 positions agree with TRBD1. Per the germline V gene, CDR1 is MDHEN and CDR2 is SYDVKM. V was clipped by 7 bases and J by 7 bases; unmatched bases: 4. This CDR3 is 12 amino acids long. The CDR3 DNA reads TGTGCCAGCACTGACAGGGTGAACATTCAGTACTTC. Amino acids: CASTDRVNIQYF.

At least ten counts were recorded for this clonotype. The chain has TRBV2 and TRBJ2-2; D is undetermined. The CDR3 loop spans 15 amino acids. Germline values: CDR1 SNHLY, CDR2 FYNNEI. V gave up 5 bases and J gave up 4 bases, with 14 bases separating them. CDR3 DNA sequence: TGTGCCAGCAGTCGACTCCTAGGCCCCACCGGGGAGCTGTTTTTT. Protein product: CASSRLLGPTGELFF. The full variable domain, completed using reference TRBV2 and TRBJ2-2, is EPEVTQTPSHQVTQMGQEVILRCVPISNHLYFYWYRQILGQKVEFLVSFYNNEISEKSEIFDDQFSVERPDGSNFTLKIRSTKLEDSAMYFCASSRLLGPTGELFFGEGSRLTVL.

This clonotype was counted many times. The chain combines TRBV2 with TRBJ2-1; D gene unclear. The length of the CDR3 is 14 residues. V lost 10 bases and J 0 bases, leaving 13 bases between the germline ends. Germline V CDR1 and CDR2: SNHLY, FYNNEI. The CDR3 reads CATDAAPSYNEQFF. The CDR3 coding sequence is TGTGCCACCGACGCAGCCCCCTCCTACAATGAGCAGTTCTTC.

Ten or more counts support this clonotype. This rearrangement joins TRBV10-3 to TRBJ2-3; D is possibly TRBD2 (6 bases). Germline CDR1 reads ENHRY; CDR2 reads SYGVKD. The CDR3 runs 16 residues. Trimming shortened V by 3 bases and J by 2 bases, and 15 bases separated the two germline ends. The CDR3 protein is CAISEVVVADTDTQYF. Here the CDR3 DNA reads TGTGCCATCAGTGAAGTCGTAGTAGCGGACACAGATACGCAGTATTTT.

This clonotype was seen a handful of times. The genes are TRBV19 and TRBJ1-2, with D possibly matching TRBD1 (6 bases). The CDR3 runs 15 residues. The germline V gene encodes CDR1 LNHDA and CDR2 SQIVND (reference sequence). V dropped 5 bases and J dropped 8 bases, with 21 bases sitting between them. The CDR3 here is CASSPYRELAYGYTF. The DNA for the CDR3 is TGTGCCAGTAGTCCCTACAGGGAGCTAGCCTACGGCTACACCTTC.

This clonotype has just a few counts. V is TRBV7-2 and J is TRBJ1-6; TRBD1 aligns across 9 bases. CDR1 and CDR2 (germline): SGHTA, FQGNSA. V dropped 5 bases and J dropped 8; count of bases not matched to a gene: 7. CDR3 length: 15 residues. CDR3 nucleotides: TGTGCCAGCAGCCAACCCACAGGGGGCTATTCACCCCTCCACTTT. Translating it yields CASSQPTGGYSPLHF.